The rows below give T cell receptor beta chains drawn from one sample of a study of T cell changes during pregnancy in multiple sclerosis. Data came from immunoSEQ multiplex PCR; TCRdb stores just in-frame clones and leaves some out. The table includes some 120,000 clones, approximately 94% detected once. Source: peripheral blood, taken before pregnancy. The source is a female donor with multiple sclerosis, enrolled in a pregnancy study. CDR3s include the opening cysteine and the closing phenylalanine or tryptophan. A D gene is named only where the DNA matches it firmly. Some rows have no size entry. The others give once, few or many, or a class for an expanded clone.

V	size	D	J	CDR3	DNA
TRBV5-1	-	TRBD2	TRBJ2-1	CASSWGVAGVVYNEQFF	TGCGCCAGCAGCTGGGGGGTAGCGGGAGTGGTATACAATGAGCAGTTCTTC
TRBV11-1	-	-	TRBJ2-7	CASSFVSAYEQYF	TGTGCCAGCAGCTTCGTCAGTGCCTACGAGCAGTACTTC
TRBV4-1	-	-	TRBJ2-7	CASQPSYTAGSEQYF	TGCGCCAGTCAACCAAGCTACACGGCGGGTTCCGAGCAGTACTTC
TRBV7-2	once	-	TRBJ1-1	CASSLVQGNTEAFF	TGTGCCAGCAGCTTAGTACAGGGGAACACTGAAGCTTTCTTT
TRBV18	few	-	TRBJ1-2	CASSPEGSYGYTF	TGTGCCAGCTCACCAGAGGGAAGCTATGGCTACACCTTC
TRBV5-1	-	TRBD1	TRBJ2-1	CASSSTGNDEQFF	TGCGCCAGCAGCTCGACAGGGAACGATGAGCAGTTCTTC
TRBV6-1	-	TRBD2	TRBJ2-7	CASSGTSGRYEQYF	TGTGCCAGCAGTGGGACTAGCGGACGCTACGAGCAGTACTTC
TRBV5-1	-	-	TRBJ1-6	CASSLGTTESPLHF	TGCGCCAGCAGCCTCGGGACTACCGAATCACCCCTCCACTTT
TRBV21-1	-	-	TRBJ2-7	CASSKLPGTGVHEQYF	TGTGCCAGCAGCAAACTCCCCGGGACAGGGGTTCACGAGCAGTACTTC
TRBV19	-	-	TRBJ1-5	CASNGFPSPGRDQPQHF	TGTGCCAGTAACGGCTTCCCTAGCCCGGGAAGAGATCAGCCCCAGCATTTT
TRBV27	-	-	TRBJ2-7	CASSLSPGKPEQYF	TGTGCCAGCAGTTTATCCCCCGGGAAACCCGAGCAGTACTTC
TRBV28	-	-	TRBJ2-3	CASSLSVTDTQYF	TGTGCCAGCAGTTTGAGCGTCACAGATACGCAGTATTTT
TRBV7-2	-	-	TRBJ1-1	CASSPRGGMNTEAFF	TGTGCCAGCAGCCCCCGCGGAGGGATGAACACTGAAGCTTTCTTT
TRBV2	-	TRBD1	TRBJ2-1	CASLVSEQGAFYNEQFF	TGTGCCAGCCTCGTTTCTGAACAGGGGGCTTTCTACAATGAGCAGTTCTTC
TRBV28	-	TRBD1	TRBJ2-1	CATLPLDRSNNEQFF	TGTGCCACCCTCCCCTTGGACAGGTCCAACAATGAGCAGTTCTTC
TRBV10-2	-	TRBD2	TRBJ2-1	CASRAAGKGDEQFF	TGCGCCAGCAGGGCAGCGGGAAAGGGAGATGAGCAGTTCTTC
TRBV18	-	TRBD2	TRBJ2-7	CASSRTLAGGESPEQYF	TGTGCCAGCTCACGGACCCTAGCGGGGGGGGAGTCCCCCGAGCAGTACTTC
TRBV5-4	-	-	TRBJ1-1	CASSLAPDTEAFF	TGTGCCAGCAGCTTGGCCCCGGACACTGAAGCTTTCTTT
TRBV6-5	-	TRBD2	TRBJ2-1	CASSSTSSVYNEQFF	TGTGCCAGCAGTTCGACTAGCTCCGTGTACAATGAGCAGTTCTTC
TRBV25-1	few	TRBD1	TRBJ1-1	CASSGPGTGGEAFF	TGTGCCAGCAGTGGCCCCGGGACAGGGGGTGAAGCTTTCTTT
TRBV5-1	once	TRBD2	TRBJ2-3	CASSSRSSGSTDTQYF	TGCGCCAGCAGCTCAAGGTCTAGCGGGAGCACAGATACGCAGTATTTT
TRBV5-4	-	-	TRBJ1-1	CASKGVNTEAFF	TGTGCCAGCAAAGGAGTAAACACTGAAGCTTTCTTT
TRBV18	-	TRBD1	TRBJ1-5	CASSPRTGGVQPQHF	TGTGCCAGCTCACCGCGAACAGGGGGCGTTCAGCCCCAGCATTTT
TRBV5-4	-	TRBD2	TRBJ2-7	CASSFGTSATYEQYF	TGTGCCAGCAGCTTCGGGACTAGCGCAACCTACGAGCAGTACTTC
TRBV28	-	-	TRBJ2-3	CASEGRVYSTDTQYF	TGTGCCAGTGAGGGTAGGGTCTATAGCACAGATACGCAGTATTTT
TRBV7-9	-	TRBD1	TRBJ1-1	CASSPQEGARNTEAFF	TGTGCCAGCAGCCCCCAGGAGGGGGCGCGGAACACTGAAGCTTTCTTT
TRBV19	-	-	TRBJ2-2	CASADGAKNTGELFF	TGTGCCAGTGCCGATGGGGCCAAGAACACCGGGGAGCTGTTTTTT
TRBV18	-	TRBD1	TRBJ1-1	CASSATGDTEAFF	TGTGCCAGCTCAGCAACAGGGGATACTGAAGCTTTCTTT
TRBV18	-	TRBD1	TRBJ1-1	CASSPGTGNTEAFF	TGTGCCAGCTCACCGGGGACAGGGAACACTGAAGCTTTCTTT
TRBV6-6	-	TRBD2	TRBJ2-3	CASSPGGSTDTQYF	TGTGCCAGCAGCCCGGGAGGAAGCACAGATACGCAGTATTTT
TRBV7-2	-	-	TRBJ2-5	CASSYGGWETQYF	TGTGCCAGCAGCTACGGAGGGTGGGAGACCCAGTACTTC
TRBV6-4	-	TRBD1	TRBJ1-2	CASRLAPDRANYGYTF	TGTGCCAGCAGGTTGGCCCCGGACAGGGCAAACTATGGCTACACCTTC
TRBV19	-	-	TRBJ2-1	CASGSYNEQFF	TGTGCCAGCGGGTCGTACAATGAGCAGTTCTTC
TRBV7-8	-	TRBD2	TRBJ2-1	CASSSLTRTSSDNEQFF	TGTGCCAGCAGCTCCCTTACCCGGACTAGCTCCGACAATGAGCAGTTCTTC
TRBV29-1	-	-	TRBJ2-1	CSVRLEDSYNEQFF	TGCAGCGTTCGGTTAGAAGATTCCTACAATGAGCAGTTCTTC